Listed here are 16 T cell receptor beta chains from one sample, sequenced in a study of CD8+ T cells in alopecia areata. cDNA serving as the sequencing template came from extracted, reverse transcribed RNA. Method: immunoSEQ multiplex PCR; TCRdb's copy keeps in-frame clones and lacks some. The data show about 210,000 clones, less than 50% seen once. Sample treatment: oral pan-JAK inhibitor, 5-10 mg twice daily. Here the sequenced sample was CD4+ T cells sorted from blood, taken at roughly week 36, from a patient treated with tofacitinib. These receptors all stem from a human donor with alopecia areata.

The chain employs TRBV5-4 and TRBJ2-3; tentatively, D is TRBD1 (6 bases). V was shortened by 6 bases and J by 1 base, with 9 bases between the two germline ends. This CDR3 is built from 13 residues. Germline loops: CDR1 SGHNT, CDR2 YYREEE (reference sequence). CDR3 loop: CASNHRGTDTQYF. As DNA, the CDR3 is TGTGCCAGCAACCACAGGGGCACAGATACGCAGTATTTT.

The chain is built from TRBV10-3 and TRBJ2-3; D perhaps matches TRBD1 (6 bases). The germline V gene encodes CDR1 ENHRY and CDR2 SYGVKD. V lost 6 bases and J 2 bases, leaving 9 bases between the germline ends. The CDR3 is 13 amino acids. CDR3 DNA: TGTGCCATCAGGGACAGTAACACAGATACGCAGTATTTT. This codes for CAIRDSNTDTQYF.

The V gene is TRBV11-2, the J gene TRBJ2-3, with no clear D. Trimming took off 3 bases at V and 0 bases at J, with 10 bases between the two ends. The CDR3 has 15 residues. Germline loops: CDR1 SGHAT, CDR2 FQNNGV. CDR3 sequence (DNA): TGTGCCAGCAGCTTGGCCTCGGCTAGCACAGATACGCAGTATTTT. Its translation is CASSLASASTDTQYF. The variable domain in full, completed from reference TRBV11-2 and TRBJ2-3, reads EAGVAQSPRYKIIEKRQSVAFWCNPISGHATLYWYQQILGQGPKLLIQFQNNGVVDDSQLPKDRFSAERLKGVDSTLKIQPAKLEDSAVYLCASSLASASTDTQYFGPGTRLTVL.

The chain combines TRBV11-1 with TRBJ2-4; TRBD1 might be the D (6 bases). CDR1 SGHAT and CDR2 FQDESV come from the germline V gene (reference sequence). V lost 7 bases, J lost 3 bases, and 19 bases lay in between. CDR3 size: 16 residues. CDR3 region: CASKQGEELGKNIQYF. CDR3 DNA sequence: TGTGCCAGCAAACAGGGAGAGGAATTGGGCAAAAACATTCAGTACTTC.

This clone was detected a few times. The chain links TRBV5-4 to TRBJ1-3, with D hard to call. The length of the CDR3 is 16 residues. CDR1 is SGHNT, CDR2 YYREEE, per germline (reference sequence). The V gene lost 4 bases and the J gene lost 0 bases, with 14 bases spanning the gap. The CDR3 sequence is CASSPRTPSSGNTIYF. The DNA of the CDR3 is TGTGCCAGCAGCCCACGGACCCCGAGCTCTGGAAACACCATATATTTT.

The chain recombines TRBV20-1 with TRBJ1-1; D is unresolved. The germline V gene has CDR1 DFQATT and CDR2 SNEGSKA (reference sequence). V lost 3 bases and J 2 bases, leaving 1 base between the germline ends. The CDR3 loop spans 10 amino acids. The CDR3 region is CSASNTEAFF. For the CDR3, the DNA is TGCAGTGCTAGTAACACTGAAGCTTTCTTT.

V is TRBV29-1 and J is TRBJ1-1; tentative D call: TRBD1 (6 bases). The CDR3 loop spans 12 amino acids. Germline CDR1 SQVTM, CDR2 ANQGSEA. Trimming stripped 6 bases from V and 2 bases from J, with 10 bases between. In DNA, the CDR3 is TGCAGCGTAGGACAGCACAACACTGAAGCTTTCTTT. It yields the protein CSVGQHNTEAFF.

This clone was seen only a few times. J is TRBJ2-3 and V is TRBV10-3; 9 bases agree with TRBD1. The germline CDR1 and CDR2 sequences are ENHRY and SYGVKD. This CDR3 spans 14 amino acids. Trimming at V came to 10 bases and at J to 2 bases, leaving 7 bases not matched to a gene. The CDR3 region is CASCRDRDTDTQYF. In DNA, the CDR3 is TGTGCCAGCTGCCGGGACAGGGACACAGATACGCAGTATTTT.

This chain uses TRBV2 with TRBJ2-3; 11 bases align to TRBD2. CDR1 is SNHLY, CDR2 FYNNEI, per germline. CDR3 length: 15 residues. With V trimmed by 1 base and J by 8 bases, 5 bases remained unmatched. CDR3 amino acids: CASSEVVLAGGTQYF. The CDR3 DNA reads TGTGCCAGCAGTGAAGTTGTTCTAGCGGGAGGTACGCAGTATTTT.

The V gene is TRBV11-2, the J gene TRBJ2-7; no definite D call. The V end was cut by 1 base, the J end by 6 bases, with 13 bases between. CDR1 and CDR2 (germline): SGHAT, FQNNGV. The CDR3 has 14 residues. The CDR3 reads CASSLGPSSSEQYF. The CDR3 nucleotides are TGTGCCAGCAGCTTAGGGCCCTCATCGTCCGAGCAGTACTTC.

The CDR3 bases are TGTGCCAGCAGCTTATCAAGGGATACTTCCCAGTACTTC. As protein: CASSLSRDTSQYF. The chain links TRBV7-2 to TRBJ2-5; D gene unclear. The CDR3 totals 13 residues. Deletions cut 2 bases from V and 9 bases from J, with 13 bases between. CDR1 is SGHTA and CDR2 is FQGNSA in the germline V gene.

The chain has TRBV6-5 and TRBJ2-7; weak D call: TRBD1 (8 bases). Germline CDR1 is MNHEY and CDR2 is SVGAGI. The CDR3 consists of 14 residues. The V gene lost 6 bases and the J gene lost 6 bases, with 18 bases spanning the gap. CDR3 DNA: TGTGCCAGCAGAGCGGGACAGGATTATCGCGAGCAGTACTTC. Translation gives CASRAGQDYREQYF.

V is TRBV5-6 and J is TRBJ2-5, with D unclear. V was clipped by 3 bases and J by 2 bases, with 14 bases between them. The CDR3 runs 15 residues. CDR1 is SGHDT and CDR2 is YYEEEE in the germline V gene. The CDR3 reads CASSSYRRNQETQYF. The CDR3 DNA follows: TGTGCCAGCAGCTCATACCGGAGAAATCAAGAGACCCAGTACTTC. The whole variable domain, remainder taken from reference TRBV5-6 and TRBJ2-5, is DAGVTQSPTHLIKTRGQQVTLRCSPKSGHDTVSWYQQALGQGPQFIFQYYEEEERQRGNFPDRFSGHQFPNYSSELNVNALLLGDSALYLCASSSYRRNQETQYFGPGTRLLVL.

There are a few counts of this clone. The chain uses TRBV7-2 and TRBJ2-2, with 10 bases aligning to TRBD2. The germline V gene has CDR1 SGHTA and CDR2 FQGNSA. The ends lost 4 bases at V and 7 bases at J; junction bases unmatched: 9. CDR3 length: 16 residues. CDR3 bases: TGTGCCAGCAGCTCAGGAGCGGGAGGGCCTGGCGGGGAGCTGTTTTTT. This encodes CASSSGAGGPGGELFF.

In regard to this clone: This sample includes further DNA sequences coding for the same CDR3. The V call is TRBV29-1, the J call TRBJ1-3, with no clear D. Trimming left V 6 bases short and J 0 bases short, with 6 bases between. The V gene's germline CDR1 is SQVTM and CDR2 ANQGSEA. The CDR3 covers 12 residues. The chain's CDR3 is CSVAPSGNTIYF. For the CDR3, the DNA is TGCAGCGTCGCTCCCTCTGGAAACACCATATATTTT.

V gene TRBV10-3 combines with J gene TRBJ2-5; a weak D match, TRBD2 (6 bases). Trimming took 10 bases from V and 3 from J, leaving 12 bases between them. Per the germline V gene, CDR1 is ENHRY and CDR2 is SYGVKD. The CDR3 contains 12 residues. The CDR3 DNA sequence: TGTGCCACCCGGTCGGGAGAAGAGACCCAGTACTTC. Translating gives CATRSGEETQYF.